This T cell receptor beta chain was identified in a study of blood T cell repertoires in COVID-19 (TCRdb year 2020). In the study overall: The collaborator samples originated in the United States, Italy and Spain and spanned the acute and convalescent phases of COVID-19. The prospective study material was composed of cDNA or gDNA derived from T cells, B-cell-depleted T cells, or PBMCs. Subjects who had been exposed to COVID-19, were actively infected with it, or had recovered from it provided the deeply sampled blood TCRbeta repertoires that made up the dataset. The repertoires were released in a freely available public database meant as a resource for research on the immune response to SARS-CoV-2. Samples came from the ongoing ImmuneRACE study (first 160 participants) plus 1,254 subjects from 6 global collaborators. Sample metadata almost always included a de-identified subject ID, COVID-19 status, age in years and sex. Where available, HLA class I and class II types were taken from metadata supplied by the sample provider and were not determined by assay-based typing. Summary of the overall study and its limitations: The amount of clinical and demographic metadata varied by source and participant and was provided uncurated.

The immunoSEQ Assay, a bias-controlled multiplex PCR, was used to amplify TCRbeta CDR3 regions from genomic DNA. From the authors' description of their analysis: Within the assay, amplification of reference gene primers was used to estimate how many nucleated cells each sample contained. Sequence reads were collapsed and filtered to measure the absolute abundance of every unique TCRbeta CDR3 rearrangement. For each sample, productive Simpson clonality was calculated as the square root of Simpson's diversity index across productive rearrangements. TCRdb took over this immuneACCESS table, retaining in-frame rearrangements with V and J assigned. Such tables are incomplete; in checked studies, under half of the missing clones stem from an unresolved V gene, and the remainder is unexplained. V and J calls and clone size follow that table, whereas D and trimming were derived from the DNA. The sample table lists around 170,000 clones, 80% to 85% of them with a count of one. Approximately 8% of the sample rests with the top ten.

Of note for this clone: Its specific antigen is unknown. Per-nucleotide qualities are absent, and no much larger clonotype sits a single base away.

From its cysteine to its phenylalanine, the CDR3 spans 11 amino acids. Just CDR3 DNA is preserved here, 33 bases in frame from base 1. V is shortened by 3 bases, J by 7 bases, and the region joining them spans 9 bases. The germline V gene (reference sequence) provides CDR1 DFQATT and CDR2 SNEGSKA. One collaborating source in Seattle enrolled patients while the patients were actively infected and followed the patients over time throughout the course of disease. Whole blood was collected in K2EDTA tubes by collaborating institutions according to the institutions' own protocols. For TCRbeta analysis, collaborators shipped samples in one of three forms: frozen whole blood, isolated PBMCs, or DNA extracted from either of those sample types.

Sequencing was done on a sample of peripheral blood. This clonotype was obtained from a woman between 65 and 79 years old with COVID-19, enrolled during active disease. The sequence joins TRBV20-1 to TRBJ1-2; D gene: possibly TRBD1, on 5 matching bases. Here the CDR3 is given as CSASGGGGYTF. The DNA reads as follows: TGCAGTGCTAGTGGGGGGGGTGGCTACACCTTC.